Below are 32 T cell receptor beta chains sequenced from a single sample in a study of response to subunit inactivated influenza vaccine. TCRdb recomputed calls from the RT-PCR reads with MiXCR, one row per CDR3 protein. The sample contains about 520,000 distinct CDR3 sequences, roughly 23% of which appear only once. Here the sequenced sample was CD4+ T cells sorted from PBMCs, taken 5 days after vaccination. These receptors all come from a man aged 50-59 years who received an inactivated influenza vaccine.

The chain joins TRBV5-1 to TRBJ2-1, with 11 bases aligning to TRBD2. Germline CDR1 SGHRS, CDR2 YFSETQ. The J segment lost 5 bases and the V segment lost 4 bases, leaving 8 bases of the junction unmatched. The CDR3 contains 16 residues. The CDR3 DNA follows: TGCGCCAGCAGCCAAAACCCTAGCGGGGGGAACAATGAGCAGTTCTTC. Amino acids: CASSQNPSGGNNEQFF. Full variable domain (remainder filled in from reference TRBV5-1 and TRBJ2-1): KAGVTQTPRYLIKTRGQQVTLSCSPISGHRSVSWYQQTPGQGLQFLFEYFSETQRNKGNFPGRFSGRQFSNSRSEMNVSTLELGDSALYLCASSQNPSGGNNEQFFGPGTRLTVL.

This clonotype was observed a few times. V is TRBV20-1 and J is TRBJ2-7, with D unclear. The ends were cut back, 1 base at V and 6 bases at J, with 7 bases in the middle. Germline lookup yields CDR1 DFQATT and CDR2 SNEGSKA (reference sequence). The CDR3 sequence is 11 residues long. The CDR3 is CSARGIPEQYF. In nucleotides, the CDR3 is TGCAGTGCTAGAGGCATTCCCGAGCAGTACTTC.

In the case of this clonotype: Germline is not matched at one junction end, which may reflect a read error. The chain couples TRBV20-1 to TRBJ2-3; D gene ambiguous. This CDR3 is built from 12 residues. Germline V gene lookup returns CDR1 DFQATT and CDR2 SNEGSKA (reference sequence). The DNA for the CDR3 is TGCAGTGCTAGCTATGGCGCAGATACGCACTATTTT. It specifies CSASYGADTHYF.

The chain links TRBV28 to TRBJ2-1; 7 bases agree with TRBD2. The ends lost 3 bases at V and 4 bases at J; junction bases unmatched: 21. The germline V gene encodes CDR1 MDHEN and CDR2 SYDVKM. The CDR3 is made up of 20 amino acids. In DNA, the CDR3 is TGTGCCAGCAGTTTTACAATTAAAGTATATGGGACTACAACATACAATGAGCAGTTCTTC. Protein: CASSFTIKVYGTTTYNEQFF.

The rearrangement uses TRBV7-9 and TRBJ2-6; D not certain. Between the trimmed V and J ends, which lost 5 bases and 0 bases, there was a span of 8 bases. CDR1 and CDR2 from the germline V gene are SEHNR and FQNEAQ (reference sequence). This CDR3 contains 15 residues. CDR3 protein: CASSRRASGANVLTF. CDR3 DNA sequence: TGTGCCAGCAGCAGAAGGGCCTCTGGGGCCAACGTCCTGACTTTC.

The rearrangement links TRBV7-2 to TRBJ2-7; TRBD2 matches at 9 bases. This CDR3 contains 14 residues. Germline trimming cut 5 bases from V and 7 bases from J; bases unmatched to any gene: 9. Germline CDR1 is SGHTA and CDR2 is FQGNSA. The CDR3 coding sequence is TGTGCCAGCAGCACCTTTAGCGGGAGTTGGGAGCAGTACTTC. This translates into CASSTFSGSWEQYF.

This clonotype has a count of ten or more. The V gene is TRBV20-1, the J gene TRBJ2-1; 8 nucleotides match TRBD2. Germline V gene lookup returns CDR1 DFQATT and CDR2 SNEGSKA (reference sequence). Unmatched junction bases numbered 4, after V lost 1 base and J lost 2 bases. This CDR3 contains 15 residues. The chain's CDR3 is CSARANSGAYNEQFF. The CDR3 DNA sequence: TGCAGTGCTAGAGCCAATAGCGGGGCCTACAATGAGCAGTTCTTC.

The sample holds a few counts of this clonotype. The chain recombines TRBV7-9 with TRBJ2-7, with D possibly matching TRBD2 (7 bases). Germline V CDR1 and CDR2: SEHNR, FQNEAQ (reference sequence). This CDR3 is 14 amino acids long. Trimming pared 2 bases from V and 6 bases from J, leaving 14 bases between. Written as DNA, the CDR3 is TGTGCCAGCAGCTTATCGGGGGGCGCGTCCGAGCAGTACTTC. This sequence encodes CASSLSGGASEQYF.

This clonotype was counted ten times or more. The chain recombines TRBV20-1 with TRBJ2-1; 8 bases map to TRBD2. The V and J ends lost 6 bases and 0 bases, in that order; junction bases with no gene match: 4. The CDR3 is 14 amino acids. Germline loops: CDR1 DFQATT, CDR2 SNEGSKA (reference sequence). This CDR3 reads CSASSGGSYNEQFF. As DNA, the CDR3 is TGCAGTGCCTCCAGCGGGGGCTCCTACAATGAGCAGTTCTTC.

This clonotype was seen only a few times. The chain combines TRBV10-3 with TRBJ2-5; D assignment may be TRBD1 or TRBD2 (5 bases each). Between the trimmed V and J ends, which lost 5 bases and 0 bases, there was a span of 13 bases. The CDR3 consists of 15 residues. Germline CDR1 is ENHRY and CDR2 is SYGVKD. Here the CDR3 reads CAISQGPRDQETQYF. The CDR3 DNA is TGTGCCATCAGTCAGGGACCAAGGGACCAAGAGACCCAGTACTTC.

The chain links TRBV5-1 to TRBJ2-4, with TRBD2 matching 9 bases. CDR3 length: 14 amino acids. The V gene end was trimmed by 4 bases and the J gene end by 4 bases; junction bases not matched to a gene: 3. Looked up from germline, CDR1 is SGHRS and CDR2 is YFSETQ. CDR3 amino acids: CASSMTSGKNIQYF. CDR3 DNA sequence: TGCGCCAGCAGCATGACTAGCGGAAAAAACATTCAGTACTTC.

CDR3 region: CSALAVNTDTQYF. The CDR3 nucleotides are TGCAGTGCGCTAGCGGTTAACACAGATACGCAGTATTTT. The chain carries TRBV20-1 and TRBJ2-3, with 7 bases lining up with TRBD2. The CDR3 totals 13 residues. Germline V gene sequence: CDR1 DFQATT, CDR2 SNEGSKA (reference sequence). V shed 6 bases, J shed 2 bases, and the junction held 5 bases outside the gene matches.

In this sample, this clonotype turned up a few times. The J gene is TRBJ1-6, the V gene TRBV5-1, with D hard to call. Looked up from germline, CDR1 is SGHRS and CDR2 is YFSETQ. The CDR3 covers 14 residues. Trimming removed 0 bases from V and 7 bases from J, with 8 bases in between. The CDR3 sequence is CASSLVTRNSPLHF. CDR3 nucleotides: TGCGCCAGCAGCTTGGTGACCCGGAATTCACCCCTCCACTTT.

The J gene is TRBJ2-7, the V gene TRBV29-1, with D tentatively TRBD2 (5 bases). The CDR3 covers 14 residues. V lost 6 bases and J 6 bases, leaving 21 bases between the germline ends. The germline CDR1 and CDR2 sequences are SQVTM and ANQGSEA. The CDR3 DNA is TGCAGCGTGGGTCCCACCAGAACGGGGTTCGAGCAGTACTTC. It yields the protein CSVGPTRTGFEQYF.

Only a few counts were recorded for this clonotype. The V gene is TRBV9, the J gene TRBJ2-6; D is possibly TRBD1 (5 bases). Trimming shortened V by 0 bases and J by 4 bases, and 11 bases separated the two germline ends. CDR1 and CDR2 (germline): SGDLS, YYNGEE. This CDR3 spans 16 amino acids. The CDR3 coding sequence is TGTGCCAGCAGCGTAGCTAAGGGGCCCGGGGCCAACGTCCTGACTTTC. Amino acids: CASSVAKGPGANVLTF.

This clonotype was counted only a few times. The V and J genes are TRBV20-1 and TRBJ2-1; 8 bases match TRBD2. The V gene's germline CDR1 is DFQATT and CDR2 SNEGSKA (reference sequence). The CDR3 runs 16 residues. The junction had 13 bases not matched to a gene; V was cut back by 3 bases and J by 6 bases. CDR3 nucleotides: TGCAGTGCTAGGGTCAACCTAGCGGGTCAATCCAATGAGCAGTTCTTC. Amino acids: CSARVNLAGQSNEQFF.

This clonotype was found a few times. This chain connects TRBV6-5 to TRBJ2-3; 10 bases align to TRBD2. Germline CDR1 MNHEY, CDR2 SVGAGI. The length of the CDR3 is 18 residues. V dropped 0 bases and J dropped 5; count of bases not matched to a gene: 11. The CDR3 sequence is CASSYSKGTSVRLDTQYF. The DNA for the CDR3 is TGTGCCAGCAGTTACTCGAAAGGGACTAGCGTTCGTTTAGATACGCAGTATTTT.

V usage is TRBV20-1 and J usage is TRBJ2-1, with 8 nucleotides matching TRBD2. The V and J ends lost 4 bases and 2 bases, in that order; junction bases with no gene match: 4. The CDR3 is 14 amino acids. Germline V CDR1 and CDR2: DFQATT, SNEGSKA (reference sequence). CDR3 in amino acids: CSATPGLAYNEQFF. The CDR3 DNA sequence: TGCAGTGCTACACCGGGACTAGCCTACAATGAGCAGTTCTTC.

Ten or more counts support this clonotype. The genes are TRBV5-1 and TRBJ1-1; D gene unclear. The CDR3 consists of 11 residues. The germline V and J ends were trimmed by 5 bases and 5 bases, with 7 bases remaining between them. CDR1 and CDR2 from the germline V gene are SGHRS and YFSETQ. Here the CDR3 reads CASRGETEAFF. The CDR3 DNA is TGCGCCAGCAGAGGTGAAACTGAAGCTTTCTTT.

The sample holds many counts of this clonotype. The chain combines TRBV12-3 or TRBV12-4 with TRBJ1-2; the match to TRBD1 covers 7 bases. The CDR3 covers 12 residues. Trimming removed 6 bases from V and 8 bases from J; junction bases left unmatched: 6. DNA of the CDR3: TGTGCCAGCAGACCAGGGGGAGGAGGCTACACCTTC. Translating it yields CASRPGGGGYTF.

V is TRBV12-3 or TRBV12-4 and J is TRBJ2-2; D gene uncertain. Trimming took 3 bases from V and 6 from J, leaving 8 bases between them. The CDR3 runs to 13 residues. The CDR3 DNA reads TGTGCCAGCAGTTTTCTTGGTCCCGGGGAGCTGTTTTTT. Its protein product is CASSFLGPGELFF.

This clonotype was observed many times. The chain is built from TRBV12-3 or TRBV12-4 and TRBJ1-3; D is uncertain. The CDR3 has 12 residues. Trimming stripped 5 bases from V and 1 base from J, with 3 bases between. CDR3 region: CASSTSGNTIYF. Here the CDR3 DNA reads TGTGCCAGCAGTACATCTGGAAACACCATATATTTT.

The V and J genes are TRBV2 and TRBJ2-5; 7 bases agree with TRBD2. The trim removed 8 bases at V and 5 bases at J, leaving 8 bases unmatched. The CDR3 length is 13 residues. In germline, CDR1 is SNHLY, CDR2 FYNNEI. The CDR3 DNA follows: TGTGCCAGCGGCCCGACTAGCTTGGAGACCCAGTACTTC. It translates to CASGPTSLETQYF.

Only a few counts were recorded for this clonotype. This rearrangement joins TRBV3-1 to TRBJ2-7; D gene ambiguous. V lost 3 bases to trimming and J lost 2 bases, with 5 bases between them. The germline gives CDR1 LGHDT, CDR2 YNNKEL (reference sequence). This CDR3 has 12 amino acids. The CDR3 is CASSQQPYEQYF. For the CDR3, the DNA is TGTGCCAGCAGCCAGCAGCCCTACGAGCAGTACTTC.

This clonotype was seen more than once but under ten times. The rearrangement joins TRBV12-3 or TRBV12-4 to TRBJ2-1; 10 bases map to TRBD2. Germline trimming cut 6 bases from V and 0 bases from J; bases unmatched to any gene: 5. The CDR3 loop spans 16 amino acids. The CDR3 is CASSTSGVSSYNEQFF. The CDR3 DNA reads as TGTGCCAGCAGCACTAGCGGGGTGAGCTCCTACAATGAGCAGTTCTTC.

This sequence joins TRBV7-2 and TRBJ2-1; 9 nucleotides agree with TRBD1. CDR3 length: 13 amino acids. Germline V gene sequence: CDR1 SGHTA, CDR2 FQGNSA. V shed 4 bases, J shed 9 bases, and the junction held 4 bases outside the gene matches. CDR3 loop: CASSWNRGPEQFF. The CDR3 coding sequence is TGTGCCAGCAGCTGGAACAGGGGGCCTGAGCAGTTCTTC.

This rearrangement joins TRBV11-2 to TRBJ2-7; 9 bases map to TRBD1. J lost 5 bases, V lost 1 base, and 6 bases had no gene match. This CDR3 region has 15 residues. Germline loops: CDR1 SGHAT, CDR2 FQNNGV. The CDR3 region is CASSLGGTGHNEQYF. The DNA for the CDR3 is TGTGCCAGCAGCTTAGGCGGGACAGGGCACAACGAGCAGTACTTC.

The genes are TRBV20-1 and TRBJ2-1; D unresolved. Trimming took off 3 bases at V and 5 bases at J, with 8 bases between the two ends. The length of the CDR3 is 12 residues. CDR1 DFQATT and CDR2 SNEGSKA come from the germline V gene (reference sequence). The CDR3 nucleotides read TGCAGTGCTAGCACGGTAGACAATGAGCAGTTCTTC. Residues: CSASTVDNEQFF.

The chain employs TRBV12-3 or TRBV12-4 and TRBJ2-7; D remains ambiguous. The CDR3 is 13 amino acids. Trimming left V 4 bases short and J 4 bases short, with 11 bases between. The CDR3 DNA reads TGTGCCAGCAGTTACCAAATCGAATACGAGCAGTACTTC. Translation: CASSYQIEYEQYF.

This clonotype has just a few counts. V and J are TRBV14 and TRBJ2-4; unclear D gene. This CDR3 spans 15 amino acids. Germline CDR1 reads SGHDN; CDR2 reads FVKESK. The V end lost 2 bases, the J end lost 3 bases, and 11 bases lay between the germline ends. The CDR3 protein is CASSQLGSSKNIQYF. CDR3 nucleotide sequence: TGTGCCAGCAGCCAACTAGGGTCGAGCAAAAACATTCAGTACTTC.

This clonotype was picked up a small number of times. The chain has TRBV5-1 and TRBJ1-1; perhaps TRBD1 as D (5 bases). Trimming removed 4 bases at V and 1 base at J, with 14 bases between. Germline-derived CDR1 and CDR2 are SGHRS and YFSETQ. The CDR3 loop spans 15 amino acids. CDR3 in amino acids: CASSTAGLENTEAFF. The DNA of the CDR3 is TGCGCCAGCAGCACTGCAGGGTTAGAGAACACTGAAGCTTTCTTT.

This clonotype was seen repeatedly, ten times or more. This chain uses TRBV5-5 with TRBJ2-1, with TRBD2 as a possible D gene (6 bases). CDR3 size: 12 residues. The V end lost 0 bases, the J end lost 9 bases, and 7 bases lay between the germline ends. CDR1 SGHKS and CDR2 YYEKEE come from the germline V gene (reference sequence). The CDR3 here is CASSLAGGEQFF. CDR3 DNA: TGTGCCAGCAGCTTGGCCGGGGGTGAGCAGTTCTTC.